This T cell receptor beta chain was retrieved from a study of graft-versus-host responses after intestinal transplantation. Study overall: Each recipient received anti-thymocyte globulin induction, then tacrolimus and steroids for 2 to 3 years. Study-wide results and caveats: The authors found GvH clones in recipient marrow, some appearing first in ileum or blood.

Profiling relied on immunoSEQ multiplex PCR, and the TCRdb table lists in-frame clones only, not all of them. The sample has about 29,000 clones; 85% to 95% are singletons. A note on this clone: Its antigen remains unidentified.

The CDR3 runs to 15 residues. Germline CDR1 and CDR2: SNHLY and FYNNEI. The ends lost 6 bases at V and 8 bases at J; junction bases unmatched: 9. The specimen was PBMCs, collected approximately 69 days after intestinal transplant. V usage is TRBV2 and J usage is TRBJ1-6, with 8 bases lining up with TRBD1. The TCR comes from a human patient who received an intestinal transplant, so some T cells may come from the graft donor. CDR3 DNA sequence: TGTGCCAGCAGGGAGAAATCGACAGGGGATTCACCCCTCCACTTT. Encoded protein: CASREKSTGDSPLHF.